A single T cell receptor beta chain is shown here with its context. Its antigen is unknown. This record comes from a study of T cell clonotyping in hematopoietic cell transplantation. Profiling relied on immunoSEQ multiplex PCR, and the TCRdb table lists in-frame clones only, not all of them. The sample shows around 8,300 clones, 66% of them seen only once. Study-level findings and limits: Few recipient clonotypes overlapped donors; over 97% were de novo at given depth. Recipient TCR diversity dropped after transplant; expanded clonotypes rose from day 30 to 180.

With 4 bases removed from V and 5 bases from J, the gap between germline ends came to 15 bases. The length of the CDR3 is 15 residues. Germline assignment: CDR1 SGHNT and CDR2 YYREEE (reference sequence). Blood collection times were about day -28 and days 30, 100, 180 posttransplant. V gene TRBV5-4 combines with J gene TRBJ2-2; the D gene could be TRBD1 or TRBD2 (5 bases each). Sample: peripheral blood mononuclear cells, taken 100 days after allogeneic stem cell transplant. The source is a male patient over 55 who had an allogeneic stem cell transplant from an unrelated donor, so the T cells may come from the graft donor. Some clones in this sample may be carry-over from other donors' samples. The CDR3 nucleotides read TGTGCCAGCAGCGCCGGGACGGCATTAACCGGGGAGCTGTTTTTT. As protein: CASSAGTALTGELFF. Full variable domain (rest looked up from reference TRBV5-4 and TRBJ2-2): ETGVTQSPTHLIKTRGQQVTLRCSSQSGHNTVSWYQQALGQGPQFIFQYYREEENGRGNFPPRFSGLQFPNYSSELNVNALELDDSALYLCASSAGTALTGELFFGEGSRLTVL.